This entry concerns a single T cell receptor beta chain. The data are from a study of T cell changes during pregnancy in multiple sclerosis. The CDR3 sequence is 17 residues long. V was clipped by 0 bases and J by 2 bases, with 14 bases between them. TCRdb's table, derived via immunoSEQ multiplex PCR, lists solely in-frame clones and lacks some. The sample includes fewer than 50,000 clones, less than 95% of them seen just once. The sequence derives from a female donor with multiple sclerosis, enrolled in a pregnancy study. Material: CD8+ T cells from peripheral blood mononuclear cells, obtained in the first trimester of pregnancy. The gene calls are TRBV23-1 and TRBJ1-5; D remains unclear. TRBV23-1 is classed as an ORF, of uncertain function. DNA of the CDR3: TGCGCCAGCAGTCAATCGATAGGTGGGAGGGGCAATCAGCCCCAGCATTTT. It yields the protein CASSQSIGGRGNQPQHF.